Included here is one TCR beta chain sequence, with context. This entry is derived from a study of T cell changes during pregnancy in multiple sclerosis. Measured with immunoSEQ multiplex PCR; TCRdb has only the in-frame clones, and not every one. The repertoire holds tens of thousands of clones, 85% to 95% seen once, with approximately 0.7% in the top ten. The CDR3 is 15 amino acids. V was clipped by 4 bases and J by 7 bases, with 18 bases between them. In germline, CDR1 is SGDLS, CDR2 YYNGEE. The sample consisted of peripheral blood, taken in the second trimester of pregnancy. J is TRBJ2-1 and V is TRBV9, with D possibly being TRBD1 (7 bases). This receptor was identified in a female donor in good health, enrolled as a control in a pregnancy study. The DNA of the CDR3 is TGTGCCAGCAGCAAAGGAGGGACAGACCTGAATGAGCAGTTCTTC. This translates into CASSKGGTDLNEQFF. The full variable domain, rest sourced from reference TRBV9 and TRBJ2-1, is DSGVTQTPKHLITATGQRVTLRCSPRSGDLSVYWYQQSLDQGLQFLIQYYNGEERAKGNILERFSAQQFPDLHSELNLSSLELGDSALYFCASSKGGTDLNEQFFGPGTRLTVL.